The 26 T cell receptor beta chains below were found in one sample sequenced in a study of metastatic and nonmetastatic thyroid tumors. TCRdb re-processed the PCR reads through MiXCR. This sample has roughly 30,000 clones, with 20% to 25% found just once. No treatment had been given to any patient before thyroid surgery. Specimen: blood. The source is a female donor with papillary thyroid cancer or a benign thyroid nodule (not recorded which). Some clones in this sample may be carry-over from other donors' samples.

This clone was observed many times. The chain couples TRBV18 to TRBJ2-5, with 7 bases aligning to TRBD1. This CDR3 is 14 amino acids long. Germline loops: CDR1 KGHSH, CDR2 LQKENI. The J segment lost 3 bases and the V segment lost 5 bases, leaving 6 bases of the junction unmatched. The CDR3 reads CASSSFGTEETQYF. Here the CDR3 DNA reads TGTGCCAGCTCATCCTTCGGGACAGAAGAGACCCAGTACTTC.

This clone was counted ten times or more. Other DNA sequences in the sample encode the same CDR3. The rearrangement uses TRBV6-1 and TRBJ1-1; D remains ambiguous. The CDR3 totals 17 residues. Germline lookup yields CDR1 MNHNS and CDR2 SASEGT. Trimming shortened V by 6 bases and J by 4 bases, and 24 bases separated the two germline ends. CDR3 loop: CASSQPRTDLSRTEAFF. CDR3 sequence (DNA): TGTGCCAGCAGCCAACCGAGGACCGACCTTAGCCGCACTGAAGCTTTCTTT.

This clone appeared many times. V and J are TRBV7-6 and TRBJ2-2; TRBD2 aligns across 9 bases. V was clipped by 6 bases and J by 2 bases; unmatched bases: 7. In germline, CDR1 is SGHVS, CDR2 FNYEAQ. This CDR3 region has 16 residues. CDR3 sequence (DNA): TGTGCCAGCAGATCTACGACTAGCGGAAACACCGGGGAGCTGTTTTTT. This translates into CASRSTTSGNTGELFF.

The rearrangement uses TRBV20-1 and TRBJ2-2; no definite D call. In germline, CDR1 is DFQATT, CDR2 SNEGSKA (reference sequence). Trimming removed 6 bases at V and 1 base at J, with 6 bases between. The CDR3 is 12 residues long. The CDR3 loop is CSANQNTGELFF. The DNA of the CDR3 is TGCAGTGCCAACCAGAACACCGGGGAGCTGTTTTTT.

This clone was recorded many times. The rearrangement links TRBV18 to TRBJ2-1; 12 nucleotides agree with TRBD2. This CDR3 is 18 amino acids long. Germline-derived CDR1 and CDR2 are KGHSH and LQKENI. The ends lost 2 bases at V and 0 bases at J; junction bases unmatched: 5. In DNA form, the CDR3 reads TGTGCCAGCTCACCAGGGACTAGCGGGCTCAGCTCCTACAATGAGCAGTTCTTC. It encodes CASSPGTSGLSSYNEQFF.

This clone was found many times. The rearrangement uses TRBV6-1 and TRBJ1-1; weak D call: TRBD1 (5 bases). The CDR3 contains 14 residues. V was pared by 6 bases and J by 4 bases, with 15 bases between. Germline CDR1 is MNHNS and CDR2 is SASEGT. The CDR3 protein is CASSATLRGTEAFF. CDR3 DNA: TGTGCCAGCAGCGCGACATTAAGGGGCACTGAAGCTTTCTTT.

This clone was found many times. This chain links TRBV19 with TRBJ1-2; maybe TRBD1 (5 bases). CDR3 size: 15 residues. Germline V lookup: CDR1 LNHDA, CDR2 SQIVND (reference sequence). Deletions cut 4 bases from V and 0 bases from J, with 12 bases between. The CDR3 is CASSTGGITNYGYTF. The CDR3 coding sequence is TGTGCCAGTAGTACTGGGGGGATTACTAACTATGGCTACACCTTC.

The sample holds many counts of this clone. The chain joins TRBV9 to TRBJ2-1, with D perhaps assigned TRBD1 or TRBD2 (7 bases each). V was trimmed by 7 bases and J by 4 bases, leaving 30 bases between them. CDR3 length equals 19 residues. In germline, CDR1 is SGDLS, CDR2 YYNGEE. Here the CDR3 reads CASGWGLGGEGAMYNEQFF. The CDR3 DNA reads TGTGCCAGCGGATGGGGTTTGGGAGGGGAGGGGGCTATGTACAATGAGCAGTTCTTC.

The chain carries TRBV27 and TRBJ2-5, with 7 bases matching TRBD2. CDR1 MNHEY and CDR2 SMNVEV come from the germline V gene (reference sequence). V lost 6 bases and J lost 2; bases outside the gene matches: 6. CDR3 length: 14 amino acids. The CDR3 protein is CASSLAGPQETQYF. In DNA form, the CDR3 reads TGTGCCAGCAGCTTAGCGGGCCCGCAAGAGACCCAGTACTTC.

V gene TRBV6-2 or TRBV6-3 combines with J gene TRBJ2-1; D uncertain. The V gene lost 4 bases and the J gene lost 9 bases, with 16 bases spanning the gap. The CDR3 has 14 residues. Germline lookup yields CDR1 MNHEY and CDR2 SVGEGT. In DNA, the CDR3 is TGTGCCAGCAGTTTTATCACGGAGACTGGTGAGCAGTTCTTC. Encoded protein: CASSFITETGEQFF.

The rearrangement joins TRBV6-2 or TRBV6-3 to TRBJ2-7; the D gene could be TRBD1 or TRBD2 (6 bases each). CDR3 length equals 18 residues. Trimming shortened V by 6 bases and J by 1 base, and 25 bases separated the two germline ends. The germline V gene encodes CDR1 MNHEY and CDR2 SVGEGT. CDR3 protein: CASSPLPGGEYGSYEQYF. The CDR3, as DNA: TGTGCCAGCAGCCCCCTGCCCGGGGGCGAGTATGGTTCCTACGAGCAGTACTTC.

This clone was counted ten times or more. This chain links TRBV7-9 with TRBJ2-7, with 12 bases that match TRBD2. CDR1 and CDR2 from the germline V gene are SEHNR and FQNEAQ (reference sequence). V trimming: 5 bases; J trimming: 3 bases; junction bases outside the gene matches: 5. The CDR3 covers 15 residues. The CDR3 is CASSHPTSGSYEQYF. The CDR3 coding sequence is TGTGCCAGCAGCCACCCGACTAGCGGGAGCTACGAGCAGTACTTC. Full variable domain (outside the CDR3, taken from reference TRBV7-9 and TRBJ2-7): DTGVSQNPRHKITKRGQNVTFRCDPISEHNRLYWYRQTLGQGPEFLTYFQNEAQLEKSRLLSDRFSAERPKGSFSTLEIQRTEQGDSAMYLCASSHPTSGSYEQYFGPGTRLTVT.

The chain carries TRBV12-3 or TRBV12-4 and TRBJ1-2; TRBD1 is a possible D gene (5 bases). Trimming pared 5 bases from V and 13 bases from J, leaving 14 bases between. The CDR3 loop spans 11 amino acids. CDR3 residues: CASSPRGRVTF. The DNA for the CDR3 is TGTGCCAGCAGTCCTCGGGGGAGGGTCACCTTC.

This rearrangement joins TRBV7-3 to TRBJ2-7, with 8 bases matching TRBD1. The germline V gene encodes CDR1 SGHTA and CDR2 FQGTGA. V shed 5 bases and J 5 bases; nucleotides not matched to a gene: 5. There are 13 residues in the CDR3. CDR3 loop: CASSVGQGNEQYF. The CDR3 bases are TGTGCCAGCAGCGTAGGACAGGGTAACGAGCAGTACTTC. The full variable domain, in which reference TRBV7-3 and TRBJ2-7 provide the parts outside the CDR3, is GAGVSQTPSNKVTEKGKYVELRCDPISGHTALYWYRQSLGQGPEFLIYFQGTGAADDSGLPNDRFFAVRPEGSVSTLKIQRTERGDSAVYLCASSVGQGNEQYFGPGTRLTVT.

This clone was recorded a few times. CDR3 nucleotide sequence: TGTGCCAGCAGTTCTCTGGACTCAGGGGGCACAGATACGCAGTATTTT. Amino acid sequence: CASSSLDSGGTDTQYF. The chain couples TRBV27 to TRBJ2-3, with D possibly TRBD1 on 6 matching bases. V dropped 4 bases and J dropped 1 base, with 15 bases sitting between them. CDR3 length: 16 residues. Looked up from germline, CDR1 is MNHEY and CDR2 is SMNVEV (reference sequence).

In its sample, this clone was seen many times. The genes are TRBV30 and TRBJ2-3; D is possibly TRBD1 (6 bases). Trimming stripped 8 bases from V and 3 bases from J, with 9 bases between. Germline CDR1 GTSNPN, CDR2 SVGIG (reference sequence). There are 11 residues in the CDR3. CDR3 residues: CARQETDTQYF. CDR3 nucleotide sequence: TGTGCCCGACAGGAGACAGATACGCAGTATTTT.

Points on this clone: Since no conserved phenylalanine or tryptophan closes the CDR3, a read error is the likely cause. It is unclear where the CDR3 begins or ends on the DNA, so no DNA is shown, and the CDR3 is as TCRdb lists it. This chain uses TRBV6-5 with TRBJ2-7; TRBD1 was called by the table and not checked on the DNA. Per the germline V gene, CDR1 is MNHEY and CDR2 is SVGAGI. The CDR3 totals 11 residues, both ends included. CDR3 protein: CASSSGQGEYL.

The table lists this clone with a few counts. One end of the junction does not line up with germline, which may come from a read error. The V call is TRBV2, the J call TRBJ2-2, with D possibly being TRBD1 or TRBD2 (5 bases each). CDR3 size: 15 residues. CDR1 SNHLY and CDR2 FYNNEI come from the germline V gene. CDR3 DNA sequence: TGTGCCAGCAGTGGAGGGGTGGCCAACACCTGGGAGCTGTTTTTT. Protein sequence: CASSGGVANTWELFF.

A note on this clone: This may come from a read error, since a much larger clone is one base off. The CDR3 DNA sequence: TGTGCCAGCAGCCTCGGAGGGGGAAGCACAGGTACGCAGTATTTT. Amino acid sequence: CASSLGGGSTGTQYF. The chain couples TRBV12-3 or TRBV12-4 to TRBJ2-3; D may be TRBD1 or TRBD2 (6 bases each). This CDR3 contains 15 residues.

Note on this clone: One end of the junction is discordant with germline, which a read error may explain. The rearrangement joins TRBV9 to TRBJ2-5; 9 bases line up with TRBD1. Germline CDR1 SGDLS, CDR2 YYNGEE. This CDR3 spans 15 amino acids. CDR3 protein: CVSSTTGGRKETQYF. The CDR3 DNA is TGTGTCAGCAGCACAACAGGGGGCCGTAAAGAGACCCAGTACTTC.

By sample share, this clone is medium-sized. CDR3 region: CASSLRDTPYEQYF. In nucleotides, the CDR3 is TGTGCCAGCAGCCTACGGGACACCCCCTACGAGCAGTACTTC. The chain carries TRBV5-5 and TRBJ2-7, with D perhaps matching TRBD1 (6 bases). Trimming removed 4 bases from V and 2 bases from J, with 13 bases in between. The CDR3 covers 14 residues. CDR1 is SGHKS and CDR2 is YYEKEE in the germline V gene (reference sequence). The full variable domain, rest sourced from reference TRBV5-5 and TRBJ2-7, is DAGVTQSPTHLIKTRGQQVTLRCSPISGHKSVSWYQQVLGQGPQFIFQYYEKEERGRGNFPDRFSARQFPNYSSELNVNALLLGDSALYLCASSLRDTPYEQYFGPGTRLTVT.

This clone occurred many times. This rearrangement joins TRBV30 to TRBJ2-3, with 7 bases identical to TRBD2. The CDR3 runs 15 residues. Germline CDR1 is GTSNPN and CDR2 is SVGIG (reference sequence). Trimming at V came to 2 bases and at J to 2 bases, leaving 7 bases not matched to a gene. This chain's CDR3 is CAWSWGGTLTDTQYF. The CDR3 DNA follows: TGTGCCTGGAGTTGGGGGGGGACCCTCACAGATACGCAGTATTTT.

In this sample, this clone turned up many times. J is TRBJ2-3 and V is TRBV15; D is perhaps TRBD2 (6 bases). Between the trimmed V and J ends, which lost 2 bases and 1 base, there was a span of 16 bases. Germline V gives CDR1 LNHNV, CDR2 YYDKDF (reference sequence). The CDR3 covers 17 residues. CDR3 region: CATSRRTGVKGTDTQYF. The DNA for the CDR3 is TGTGCCACCAGCAGAAGAACGGGGGTGAAGGGCACAGATACGCAGTATTTT. Together with reference TRBV15 and TRBJ2-3, the CDR3 gives the full variable domain: DAMVIQNPRYQVTQFGKPVTLSCSQTLNHNVMYWYQQKSSQAPKLLFHYYDKDFNNEADTPDNFQSRRPNTSFCFLDIRSPGLGDTAMYLCATSRRTGVKGTDTQYFGPGTRLTVL.

In its sample, this clone was seen many times. The chain recombines TRBV28 with TRBJ1-5; no clear D. The V end lost 7 bases, the J end lost 0 bases, and 7 bases lay between the germline ends. This CDR3 has 13 residues. The germline V gene encodes CDR1 MDHEN and CDR2 SYDVKM. CDR3 bases: TGTGCCAGCACAGGACCTAGCAATCAGCCCCAGCATTTT. Amino acids: CASTGPSNQPQHF.

The rearrangement joins TRBV3-1 to TRBJ1-6; no reliable D call. V was cut by 4 bases and J by 7 bases, with 8 bases left in between. The V gene's germline CDR1 is LGHDT and CDR2 YNNKEL (reference sequence). The CDR3 sequence is 13 residues long. CDR3 in DNA: TGTGCCAGCAGCCGACGGGAGAATTCACCCCTCCACTTT. The encoded protein is CASSRRENSPLHF.

This clone was picked up many times. The chain couples TRBV9 to TRBJ2-7; 9 nucleotides line up with TRBD1. Germline CDR1 and CDR2: SGDLS and YYNGEE. The ends lost 2 bases at V and 7 bases at J; junction bases unmatched: 13. CDR3 length: 16 amino acids. In DNA form, the CDR3 reads TGTGCCAGCAGCGTTGGCTCCCGGGACAGGGTGGGGGAGCAGTACTTC. Translated: CASSVGSRDRVGEQYF.